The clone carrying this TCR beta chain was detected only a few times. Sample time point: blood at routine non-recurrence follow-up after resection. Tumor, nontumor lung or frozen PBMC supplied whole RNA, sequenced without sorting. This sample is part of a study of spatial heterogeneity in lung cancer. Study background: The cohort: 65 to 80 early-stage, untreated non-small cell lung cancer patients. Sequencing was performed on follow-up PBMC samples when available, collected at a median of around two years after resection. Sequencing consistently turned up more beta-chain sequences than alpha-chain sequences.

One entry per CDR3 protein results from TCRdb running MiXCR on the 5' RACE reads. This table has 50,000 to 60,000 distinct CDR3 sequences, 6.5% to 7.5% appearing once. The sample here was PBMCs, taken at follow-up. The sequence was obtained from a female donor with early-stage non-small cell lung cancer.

CDR3 bases: TGTGCCACCAGTGACCCCGGGGAAGTAAGCGGGGAGCTGTTTTTT. It yields the protein CATSDPGEVSGELFF. The J gene is TRBJ2-2, the V gene TRBV24-1, with a tentative D call TRBD2 (5 bases). The ends were cut back, 4 bases at V and 7 bases at J, with 15 bases in the middle. Germline V gene sequence: CDR1 KGHDR, CDR2 SFDVKD. The CDR3 has 15 residues.